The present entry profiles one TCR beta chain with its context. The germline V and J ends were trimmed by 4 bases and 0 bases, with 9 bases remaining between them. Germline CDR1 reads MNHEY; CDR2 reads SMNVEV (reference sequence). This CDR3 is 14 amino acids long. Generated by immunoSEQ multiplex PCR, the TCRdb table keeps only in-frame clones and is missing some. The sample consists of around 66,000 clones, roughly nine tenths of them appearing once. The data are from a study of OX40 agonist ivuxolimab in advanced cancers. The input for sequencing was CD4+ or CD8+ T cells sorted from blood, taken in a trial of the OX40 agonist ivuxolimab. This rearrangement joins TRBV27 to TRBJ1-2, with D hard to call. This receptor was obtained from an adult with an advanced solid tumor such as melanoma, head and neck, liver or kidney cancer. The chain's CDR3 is CASSSGIANYGYTF. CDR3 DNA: TGTGCCAGCAGTTCGGGGATAGCTAACTATGGCTACACCTTC.